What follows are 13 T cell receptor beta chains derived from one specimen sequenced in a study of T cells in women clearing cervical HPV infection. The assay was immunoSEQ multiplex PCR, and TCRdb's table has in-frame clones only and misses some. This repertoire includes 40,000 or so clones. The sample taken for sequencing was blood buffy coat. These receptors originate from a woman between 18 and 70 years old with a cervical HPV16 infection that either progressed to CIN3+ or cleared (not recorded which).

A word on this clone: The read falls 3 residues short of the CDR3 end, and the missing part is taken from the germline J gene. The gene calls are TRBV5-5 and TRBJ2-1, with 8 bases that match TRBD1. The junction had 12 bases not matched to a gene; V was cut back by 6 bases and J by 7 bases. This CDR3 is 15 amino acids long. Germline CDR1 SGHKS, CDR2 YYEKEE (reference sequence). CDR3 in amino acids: CASTKWQGAGNEQFF. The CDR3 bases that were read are TGTGCCAGCACCAAATGGCAGGGGGCTGGGAATGAG.

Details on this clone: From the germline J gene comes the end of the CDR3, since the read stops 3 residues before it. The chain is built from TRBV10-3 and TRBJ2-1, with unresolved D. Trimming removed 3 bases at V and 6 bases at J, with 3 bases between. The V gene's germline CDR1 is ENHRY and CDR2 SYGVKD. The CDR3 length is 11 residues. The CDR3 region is CAISEGNEQFF. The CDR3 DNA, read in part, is TGTGCCATCAGTGAAGGCAATGAG.

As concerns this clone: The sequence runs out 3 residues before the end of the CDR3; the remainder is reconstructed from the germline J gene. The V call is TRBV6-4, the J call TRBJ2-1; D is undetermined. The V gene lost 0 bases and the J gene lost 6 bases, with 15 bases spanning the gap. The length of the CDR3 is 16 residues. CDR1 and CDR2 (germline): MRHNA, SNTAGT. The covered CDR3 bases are TGTGCCAGCAGTGACTCATCACGGCTAGTTCTCAATGAG. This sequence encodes CASSDSSRLVLNE. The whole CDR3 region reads CASSDSSRLVLNEQFF.

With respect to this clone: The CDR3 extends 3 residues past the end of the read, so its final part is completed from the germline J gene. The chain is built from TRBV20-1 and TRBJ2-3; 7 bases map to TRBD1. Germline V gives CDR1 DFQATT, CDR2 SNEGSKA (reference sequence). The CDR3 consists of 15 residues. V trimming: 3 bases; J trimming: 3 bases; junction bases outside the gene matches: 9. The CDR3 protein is CSASARGWSTDTQYF. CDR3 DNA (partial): TGCAGTGCTAGTGCCAGGGGGTGGTCAACAGATACG.

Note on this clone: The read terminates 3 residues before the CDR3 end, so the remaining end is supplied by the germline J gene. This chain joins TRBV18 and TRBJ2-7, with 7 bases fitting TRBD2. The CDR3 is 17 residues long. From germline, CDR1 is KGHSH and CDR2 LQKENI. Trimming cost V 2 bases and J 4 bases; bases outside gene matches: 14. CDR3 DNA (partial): TGTGCCAGCTCACCAATCCCCTCCGGGGGGAGGGAGTACGAG. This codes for CASSPIPSGGREYE. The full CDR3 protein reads CASSPIPSGGREYEQYF.

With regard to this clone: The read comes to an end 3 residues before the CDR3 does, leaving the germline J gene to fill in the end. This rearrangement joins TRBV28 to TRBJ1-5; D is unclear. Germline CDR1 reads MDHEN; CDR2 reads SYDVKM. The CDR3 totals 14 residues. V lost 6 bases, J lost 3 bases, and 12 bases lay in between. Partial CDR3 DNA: TGTGCCAGCAGCCTCCGGGTTTCCAATCAGCCC. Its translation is CASSLRVSNQP. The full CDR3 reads CASSLRVSNQPQHF.

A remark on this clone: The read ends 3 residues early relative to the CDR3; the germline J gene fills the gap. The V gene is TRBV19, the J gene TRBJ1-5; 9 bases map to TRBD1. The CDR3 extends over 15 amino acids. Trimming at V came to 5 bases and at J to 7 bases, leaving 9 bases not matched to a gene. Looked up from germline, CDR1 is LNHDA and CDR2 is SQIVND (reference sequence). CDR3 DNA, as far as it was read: TGTGCCAGTAGTCCGAGACAGGGGGGAGGACAGCCC. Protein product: CASSPRQGGGQP. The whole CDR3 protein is CASSPRQGGGQPQHF. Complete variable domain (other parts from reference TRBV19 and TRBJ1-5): DGGITQSPKYLFRKEGQNVTLSCEQNLNHDAMYWYRQDPGQGLRLIYYSQIVNDFQKGDIAEGYSVSREKKESFPLTVTSAQKNPTAFYLCASSPRQGGGQPQHFGDGTRLSIL.

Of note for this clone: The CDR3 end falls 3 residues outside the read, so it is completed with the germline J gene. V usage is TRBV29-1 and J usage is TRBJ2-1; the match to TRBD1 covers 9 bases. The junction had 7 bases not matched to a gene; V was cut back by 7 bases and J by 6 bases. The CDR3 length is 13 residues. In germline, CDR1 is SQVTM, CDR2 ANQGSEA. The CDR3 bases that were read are TGCAGCGGTGGACAGGGGACGGGCAATGAG. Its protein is CSGGQGTGNE. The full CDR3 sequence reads CSGGQGTGNEQFF.

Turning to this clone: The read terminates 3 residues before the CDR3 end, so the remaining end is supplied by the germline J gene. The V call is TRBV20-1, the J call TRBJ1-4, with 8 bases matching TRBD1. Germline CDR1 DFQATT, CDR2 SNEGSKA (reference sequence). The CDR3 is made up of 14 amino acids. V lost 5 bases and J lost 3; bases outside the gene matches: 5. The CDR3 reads CSAPDRAANEKLFF. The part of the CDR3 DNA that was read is TGCAGTGCTCCGGACAGGGCTGCTAATGAAAAA.

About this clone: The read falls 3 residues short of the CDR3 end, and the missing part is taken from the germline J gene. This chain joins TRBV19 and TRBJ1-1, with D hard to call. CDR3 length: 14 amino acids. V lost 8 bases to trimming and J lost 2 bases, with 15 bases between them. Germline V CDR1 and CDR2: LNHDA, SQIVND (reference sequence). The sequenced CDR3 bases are TGTGCCAGTGCCGGACTTACCCGAAACACTGAA. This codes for CASAGLTRNTE. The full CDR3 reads CASAGLTRNTEAFF.

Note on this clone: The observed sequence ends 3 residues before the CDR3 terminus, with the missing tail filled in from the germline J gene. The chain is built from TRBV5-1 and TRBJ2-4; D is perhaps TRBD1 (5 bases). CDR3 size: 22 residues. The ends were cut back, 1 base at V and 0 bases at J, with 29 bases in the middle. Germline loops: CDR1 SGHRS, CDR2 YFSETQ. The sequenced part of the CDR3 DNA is TGCGCCAGCAGCTTGCGGGTTAACCCGACAGCACCGAGGTATCTAGCCAAAAACATT. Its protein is CASSLRVNPTAPRYLAKNI. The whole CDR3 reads CASSLRVNPTAPRYLAKNIQYF.

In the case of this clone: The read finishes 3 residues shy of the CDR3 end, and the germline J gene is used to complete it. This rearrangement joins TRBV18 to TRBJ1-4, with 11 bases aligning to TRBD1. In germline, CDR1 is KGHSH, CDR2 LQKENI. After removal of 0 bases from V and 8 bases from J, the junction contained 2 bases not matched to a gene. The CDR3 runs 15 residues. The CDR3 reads CASSPPDRGHEKLFF. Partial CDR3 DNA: TGTGCCAGCTCACCACCGGACAGGGGGCACGAAAAA.

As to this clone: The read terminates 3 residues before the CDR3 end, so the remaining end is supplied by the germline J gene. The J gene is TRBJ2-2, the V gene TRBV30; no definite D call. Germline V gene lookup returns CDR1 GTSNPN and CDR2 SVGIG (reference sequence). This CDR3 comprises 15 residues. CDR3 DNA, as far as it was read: TGTGCCTGGAGTGGAACTGAGTTTTCTAATGAAAAG. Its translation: CAWSGTEFSNEK. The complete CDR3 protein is CAWSGTEFSNEKLFF. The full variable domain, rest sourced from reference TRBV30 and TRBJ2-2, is SQTIHQWPATLVQPVGSPLSLECTVEGTSNPNLYWYRQAAGRGLQLLFYSVGIGQISSEVPQNLSASRPQDRQFILSSKKLLLSDSGFYLCAWSGTEFSNEKLFFGEGSRLTVL.